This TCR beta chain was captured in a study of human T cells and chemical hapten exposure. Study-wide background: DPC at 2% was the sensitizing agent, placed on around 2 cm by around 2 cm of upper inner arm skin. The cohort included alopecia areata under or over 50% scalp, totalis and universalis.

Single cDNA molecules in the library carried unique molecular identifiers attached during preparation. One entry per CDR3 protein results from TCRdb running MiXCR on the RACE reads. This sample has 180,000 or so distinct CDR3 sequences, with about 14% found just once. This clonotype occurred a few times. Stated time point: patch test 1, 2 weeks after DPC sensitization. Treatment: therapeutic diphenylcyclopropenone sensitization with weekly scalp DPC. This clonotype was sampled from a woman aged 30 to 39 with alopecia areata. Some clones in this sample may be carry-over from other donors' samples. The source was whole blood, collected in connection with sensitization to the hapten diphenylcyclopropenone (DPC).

The CDR3, as DNA: TGTGCCAGCAGAGAGTACCGGACAGCCTACACCGGGGAGCTGTTTTTT. It encodes CASREYRTAYTGELFF. The gene calls are TRBV6-2 or TRBV6-3 and TRBJ2-2, with D tentatively TRBD1 (6 bases). CDR1 is MNHEY and CDR2 is SVGEGT in the germline V gene. The V and J ends lost 6 bases and 3 bases respectively, with 17 bases between them. CDR3 length: 16 amino acids.